Listed below are T cell receptor beta chains from one sample, sequenced in a study of T cells after yellow fever vaccination. One entry per CDR3 protein results from TCRdb running MiXCR on the 5' RACE reads. This repertoire shows hundreds of thousands of distinct CDR3 sequences, approximately 15% found once; its top ten account for about 14%. The specimen comprised PBMCs, sampled on the day of the yellow fever booster vaccination. The source is a man in his thirties or forties who received the YFV17D yellow fever vaccine. Each CDR3 is given with its conserved first and last residue. The order of the fields is clone size, V gene, J gene, D gene, CDR3 DNA, CDR3 protein. The D gene is left open where the match is weak. Clone sizes are given selectively: once, few, many, or a class where the clone is expanded.

.	TRBV12-3/TRBV12-4	TRBJ2-1	.	TGTGCCAGCAGCCCGATAGGAGTAAACAATGAGCAGTTCTTC	CASSPIGVNNEQFF
few	TRBV5-1	TRBJ2-7	.	TGCGCCAGCAGCTTGTCAGGGATCCCCTCCGAGCAGTACTTC	CASSLSGIPSEQYF
few	TRBV5-1	TRBJ2-7	.	TGCGCCAGCAGCCACCCTCCGGCGTCAAGCTCCTACGAGCAGTACTTC	CASSHPPASSSYEQYF
few	TRBV23-1	TRBJ2-3	TRBD1	TGCGCCAGCAGTCAACGCAGGGGGCGCGCAGATACGCAGTATTTT	CASSQRRGRADTQYF
.	TRBV19	TRBJ1-1	.	TGTGCCAGTAGACTTACAGGGAAGGAGACTTTCTTT	CASRLTGKETFF
few	TRBV21-1	TRBJ1-6	.	TGTGCCAGCAGCAAAGGGACACCCCTCCACTTT	CASSKGTPLHF
few	TRBV7-2	TRBJ2-1	.	TGTGCCAGCAGCTTATCCCCTGGCCCCAATGAGCAGTTCTTC	CASSLSPGPNEQFF
.	TRBV12-3/TRBV12-4	TRBJ2-7	TRBD2	TGTGCCAGCAGTTCTAGCGGGAGTGGTGGGAAACCCTACGAGCAGTACTTC	CASSSSGSGGKPYEQYF
.	TRBV10-3	TRBJ1-4	.	TGTGCCATCAGTGTTGAGGGAGGTGAACTGTTTTTT	CAISVEGGELFF
.	TRBV5-5	TRBJ1-6	.	TGTGCCAGCAGCTCGGATGGGGGCCTTAATTCGGCCCTCCACTTT	CASSSDGGLNSALHF
.	TRBV7-2	TRBJ2-3	.	TGTGCCAGCAGCTATTGGGATACGCAGTATTTT	CASSYWDTQYF
few	TRBV20-1	TRBJ2-5	.	TGCAGTGCTACCACCAAGGGCCACCAAGAGACCCAGTACTTC	CSATTKGHQETQYF
few	TRBV6-2/TRBV6-3	TRBJ2-7	.	TGTGCCAGCAGTACTAGGACTATTCACGAGCAGTACTTC	CASSTRTIHEQYF
.	TRBV14	TRBJ1-1	.	TGTGCCAGCAGCCATCCGCTCACAGTTAATACCCGATTCGAAGCTTTCTTT	CASSHPLTVNTRFEAFF
.	TRBV10-3	TRBJ1-3	TRBD1	TGTGCCATCAGCCGACAGGGGGCTTTGAGCTCTGGAAACACCATATATTTT	CAISRQGALSSGNTIYF
few	TRBV25-1	TRBJ1-2	.	TGTGCCAGCAGTGAATCACCCCACGGGCGGGGACTCGACTATGGCTACACCTTC	CASSESPHGRGLDYGYTF
.	TRBV15	TRBJ2-2	.	TGTGCCACCAATCTAGGCCCCACCGGGGAGCTGTTTTTT	CATNLGPTGELFF
many	TRBV6-5	TRBJ2-7	.	TGTGCCAGCGGTGACAGTTCCTACGAGCAGTACTTC	CASGDSSYEQYF
.	TRBV10-2	TRBJ2-2	.	TGCGCCAGCAGGGAGGACAGTGCCGGGGAGCTGTTTTTT	CASREDSAGELFF
few	TRBV18	TRBJ2-3	TRBD1	TGTGCCAGCTCACCTGAAATCCAAAGCGAGGGGGCAGCAGATACGCAGTATTTT	CASSPEIQSEGAADTQYF